The next 26 T cell receptor beta chains were all read from a single sample in a study of blood T cell repertoires in COVID-19. Clones were read by immunoSEQ multiplex PCR, and TCRdb kept only the in-frame ones, dropping some. Of some 140,000 clones listed, over 60% are singletons. Specimen: peripheral blood. These receptors originate from an elderly man with acute or convalescent COVID-19.

V and J are TRBV4-2 and TRBJ2-3; D perhaps matches TRBD1 (8 bases). V was cut by 4 bases and J by 3 bases, with 20 bases left in between. Looked up from germline, CDR1 is LGHNA and CDR2 is YNFKEQ. This CDR3 has 17 amino acids. The CDR3 spells CASSPRGGDRLTDTQYF. The DNA of the CDR3 is TGTGCCAGCAGCCCCCGAGGGGGGGACAGGTTAACAGATACGCAGTATTTT.

This clone was counted only a few times. The rearrangement joins TRBV3-1 (or the pseudogene TRBV3-2) to TRBJ2-2, with 13 bases that match TRBD2. Trimming cost V 3 bases and J 0 bases; bases outside gene matches: 7. The CDR3 runs 19 residues. Germline-derived CDR1 and CDR2 are LGHDT and YNNKEL (reference sequence). The CDR3 sequence is CASSQGQGLAGTNTGELFF. CDR3 DNA: TGTGCCAGCAGCCAGGGACAGGGACTAGCGGGGACGAACACCGGGGAGCTGTTTTTT.

This chain uses TRBV5-8 with TRBJ1-5; D may be TRBD1 (5 bases). The CDR3 extends over 13 amino acids. V dropped 1 base and J dropped 6 bases, with 8 bases sitting between them. The germline CDR1 and CDR2 sequences are SGHTS and YDEGEE. The CDR3 DNA reads TGTGCCAGCAGCTTGTCGGGGGGTCAGCCCCAGCATTTT. Residues: CASSLSGGQPQHF. Looking up the rest from reference TRBV5-8 and TRBJ1-5 gives the full variable domain: EAGVTQSPTHLIKTRGQQATLRCSPISGHTSVYWYQQALGLGLQFLLWYDEGEERNRGNFPPRFSGRQFPNYSSELNVNALELEDSALYLCASSLSGGQPQHFGDGTRLSIL.

CDR3 in DNA: TGCGCCAGCAGTCAATCCCACAGGGGCCCTTCCTACGAGCAGTACTTC. This translates into CASSQSHRGPSYEQYF. V gene TRBV23-1 combines with J gene TRBJ2-7, with 7 nucleotides matching TRBD1. TRBV23-1 is an open reading frame whose function is uncertain. This CDR3 contains 16 residues. V lost 0 bases, J lost 1 base, and 6 bases stayed unmatched.

The rearrangement joins TRBV4-2 to TRBJ1-5, with no clear D. Per germline, CDR1 LGHNA and CDR2 YNFKEQ. CDR3 length equals 14 residues. V gave up 0 bases and J gave up 6 bases, with 9 bases separating them. The DNA for the CDR3 is TGTGCCAGCAGCCAAGACGCGGGATCTCAGCCCCAGCATTTT. Translation gives CASSQDAGSQPQHF.

The V call is TRBV25-1, the J call TRBJ2-2; D unclear. The CDR3 contains 12 residues. V was trimmed by 8 bases and J by 4 bases, leaving 8 bases between them. Looked up from germline, CDR1 is MGHDK and CDR2 is SYGVNS. The CDR3 sequence is CASQTFTGELFF. CDR3 coding DNA: TGTGCCAGCCAAACTTTCACCGGGGAGCTGTTTTTT.

This clone is termed medium-sized. This chain connects TRBV3-1 (or the pseudogene TRBV3-2) to TRBJ2-7; D not certain. The V gene's germline CDR1 is LGHDT and CDR2 YNNKEL (reference sequence). V lost 8 bases and J 0 bases, leaving 20 bases between the germline ends. The CDR3 contains 16 residues. CDR3 coding DNA: TGTGCCAGCGTGGGCAGATCTATAACGAGCTCCTACGAGCAGTACTTC. Translation: CASVGRSITSSYEQYF.

The chain uses TRBV30 and TRBJ1-5; 9 bases fit TRBD1. The germline gives CDR1 GTSNPN, CDR2 SVGIG (reference sequence). V was pared by 5 bases and J by 6 bases, with 5 bases of the junction left unmatched. This CDR3 has 13 residues. For the CDR3, the DNA is TGTGCCTGGGGGACAGGGTTGAGTCAGCCCCAGCATTTT. Its protein product is CAWGTGLSQPQHF.

V usage is TRBV7-2 and J usage is TRBJ1-5, with D unclear. The V gene lost 5 bases and the J gene lost 1 base, with 9 bases spanning the gap. From germline, CDR1 is SGHTA and CDR2 FQGNSA. The CDR3 length is 14 residues. The CDR3 DNA follows: TGTGCCAGCAGCCACCCGGGGAGCAATCAGCCCCAGCATTTT. Translated, it gives CASSHPGSNQPQHF. The whole variable domain, remainder taken from reference TRBV7-2 and TRBJ1-5, is GAGVSQSPSNKVTEKGKDVELRCDPISGHTALYWYRQSLGQGLEFLIYFQGNSAPDKSGLPSDRFSAERTGGSVSTLTIQRTQQEDSAVYLCASSHPGSNQPQHFGDGTRLSIL.

The rearrangement uses TRBV4-1 and TRBJ2-6, with 10 positions matching TRBD1. This CDR3 is 16 amino acids long. The germline gives CDR1 MGHRA, CDR2 YSYEKL. Germline trimming cut 4 bases from V and 2 bases from J; bases unmatched to any gene: 2. The CDR3 bases are TGCGCCAGCAGCCGAGGGACAGGGGCTGGGGCCAACGTCCTGACTTTC. Its protein is CASSRGTGAGANVLTF.

The rearrangement joins TRBV6-2 or TRBV6-3 to TRBJ2-5, with D possibly matching TRBD2 (7 bases). This CDR3 is 14 amino acids long. CDR1 is MNHEY, CDR2 SVGEGT, per germline. The ends were cut back, 0 bases at V and 7 bases at J, with 12 bases in the middle. The CDR3 DNA reads as TGTGCCAGCAGTTACTCTTTCGGGGGGCGGACCCAGTACTTC. Protein: CASSYSFGGRTQYF.

This clone appeared many times. J is TRBJ2-1 and V is TRBV7-3, with D possibly TRBD2 on 7 matching bases. The CDR3 spans 14 residues. V lost 5 bases and J lost 4, with 12 bases in between. Germline lookup yields CDR1 SGHTA and CDR2 FQGTGA. This CDR3 is CASSPGGQYNEQFF. The CDR3 DNA sequence: TGTGCCAGCAGCCCGGGGGGCCAGTACAATGAGCAGTTCTTC.

This clone was detected only a few times. The chain links TRBV6-6 to TRBJ2-6; maybe TRBD1 (5 bases). Germline V lookup: CDR1 MNHNY, CDR2 SVGAGI (reference sequence). The CDR3 is 15 residues long. V was shortened by 0 bases and J by 4 bases, with 7 bases between the two germline ends. The CDR3 reads CASSYSTEGANVLTF. CDR3 sequence (DNA): TGTGCCAGCAGTTACTCGACAGAGGGGGCCAACGTCCTGACTTTC.

The V call is TRBV24-1, the J call TRBJ2-5, with 7 bases lining up with TRBD2. Losses at the gene ends were 4 bases for V and 2 bases for J; bases not matched to a gene: 0. Germline loops: CDR1 KGHDR, CDR2 SFDVKD. The CDR3 extends over 13 amino acids. The CDR3 nucleotides are TGTGCCACCAGTGACGGGGGGCAAGAGACCCAGTACTTC. Amino acids: CATSDGGQETQYF.

The sample holds a few counts of this clone. CDR3 sequence: CASKGADNTGELFF. For the CDR3, the DNA is TGTGCCAGCAAAGGGGCAGACAATACCGGGGAGCTGTTTTTT. This sequence joins TRBV28 and TRBJ2-2; a possible D gene is TRBD1 (5 bases). The germline CDR1 and CDR2 sequences are MDHEN and SYDVKM. There are 14 residues in the CDR3. The V end was cut by 7 bases, the J end by 5 bases, with 14 bases between.

V gene TRBV7-3 combines with J gene TRBJ2-3; D not certain. Per germline, CDR1 SGHTA and CDR2 FQGTGA. This CDR3 spans 14 amino acids. The ends were cut back, 0 bases at V and 0 bases at J, with 4 bases in the middle. Here the CDR3 DNA reads TGTGCCAGCAGCTTAACTGGCAGCACAGATACGCAGTATTTT. Amino acids: CASSLTGSTDTQYF.

The chain combines TRBV5-1 with TRBJ1-1; 8 bases are shared with TRBD1. The CDR3 runs to 14 residues. After removal of 4 bases from V and 6 bases from J, the junction contained 8 bases not matched to a gene. Germline V gene lookup returns CDR1 SGHRS and CDR2 YFSETQ. For the CDR3, the DNA is TGCGCCAGCAGCCAACAGGGGGGAGTCGCTGAAGCTTTCTTT. Encoded protein: CASSQQGGVAEAFF.

The chain has TRBV2 and TRBJ1-1; no definite D call. Germline V CDR1 and CDR2: SNHLY, FYNNEI. Trimming shortened V by 7 bases and J by 3 bases, and 15 bases separated the two germline ends. The CDR3 has 14 amino acids. The CDR3 DNA reads as TGTGCCAGCACGGGGAATCGATGGGACACTGAAGCTTTCTTT. This gives the protein CASTGNRWDTEAFF.

This clone appeared a few times. DNA of the CDR3: TGTGCCAGCAGTCTCGGGACTAGCGGATTCACCGGGGAGCTGTTTTTT. Translated: CASSLGTSGFTGELFF. This chain uses TRBV6-2 or TRBV6-3 with TRBJ2-2; 11 bases fit TRBD2. CDR1 MNHEY and CDR2 SVGEGT come from the germline V gene. The CDR3 totals 16 residues. J was trimmed by 4 bases and V by 5 bases; bases with no gene match: 6.

The rearrangement uses TRBV14 and TRBJ1-6; the D is unclear. Germline loops: CDR1 SGHDN, CDR2 FVKESK. Trimming pared 4 bases from V and 4 bases from J, leaving 11 bases between. The CDR3 loop spans 15 amino acids. The CDR3 loop is CASSLSSFYNSPLHF. The DNA for the CDR3 is TGTGCCAGCAGCCTCTCGAGTTTTTATAATTCACCCCTCCACTTT.

The V and J genes are TRBV2 and TRBJ2-7; 8 bases map to TRBD1. The CDR3 covers 15 residues. V lost 5 bases and J lost 1; bases outside the gene matches: 7. Germline loops: CDR1 SNHLY, CDR2 FYNNEI. The CDR3 DNA is TGTGCCAGCAGTCTGGACAGGGATGCTTCCTACGAGCAGTACTTC. It translates to CASSLDRDASYEQYF.

A remark on this clone: Other nucleotide sequences from this sample produce the same CDR3. This chain connects TRBV5-1 to TRBJ2-1; 8 bases are shared with TRBD2. The J segment lost 12 bases and the V segment lost 0 bases, leaving 11 bases of the junction unmatched. Germline values: CDR1 SGHRS, CDR2 YFSETQ. This CDR3 has 15 residues. The CDR3 here is CASSLEGRGGIPQFF. Written as DNA, the CDR3 is TGCGCCAGCAGCTTGGAGGGCCGGGGGGGCATTCCGCAGTTCTTC. Variable domain in full (rest from reference TRBV5-1 and TRBJ2-1): KAGVTQTPRYLIKTRGQQVTLSCSPISGHRSVSWYQQTPGQGLQFLFEYFSETQRNKGNFPGRFSGRQFSNSRSEMNVSTLELGDSALYLCASSLEGRGGIPQFFGPGTRLTVL.

The J gene is TRBJ1-6, the V gene TRBV1; the listed D gene, TRBD1, was not tested against the DNA. TRBV1 is designated a pseudogene. This CDR3 region has 18 residues. The CDR3 spells CTSSQDHPGQGYNSPLHF. In DNA form, the CDR3 reads TGCACCAGCAGCCAAGATCATCCGGGACAGGGTTATAATTCACCCCTCCACTTT.

The chain employs TRBV28 and TRBJ2-3; 7 nucleotides line up with TRBD1. Germline V lookup: CDR1 MDHEN, CDR2 SYDVKM. The CDR3 consists of 17 residues. J lost 9 bases, V lost 6 bases, and 21 bases had no gene match. The CDR3 is CASSPVTGQPPFDTQYF. The CDR3 DNA is TGTGCCAGCAGCCCCGTTACGGGACAGCCACCGTTCGACACGCAGTATTTT.

This sequence joins TRBV28 and TRBJ1-2, with 9 bases aligning to TRBD1. This CDR3 spans 15 amino acids. Per the germline V gene, CDR1 is MDHEN and CDR2 is SYDVKM. The V and J ends lost 6 bases and 6 bases, in that order; junction bases with no gene match: 11. The CDR3: CASRMGQGFSNGYTF. The CDR3 nucleotides are TGTGCCAGCAGGATGGGACAGGGCTTTTCGAATGGCTACACCTTC.

This clone turned up a few times. The V call is TRBV5-6, the J call TRBJ2-7; no clear D gene. The CDR3 is made up of 12 amino acids. The V gene lost 1 base and the J gene lost 9 bases, with 11 bases spanning the gap. The V gene's germline CDR1 is SGHDT and CDR2 YYEEEE. CDR3 amino acids: CASSLTESGQYF. The CDR3 nucleotides are TGTGCCAGCAGCTTGACAGAGTCCGGGCAGTACTTC.